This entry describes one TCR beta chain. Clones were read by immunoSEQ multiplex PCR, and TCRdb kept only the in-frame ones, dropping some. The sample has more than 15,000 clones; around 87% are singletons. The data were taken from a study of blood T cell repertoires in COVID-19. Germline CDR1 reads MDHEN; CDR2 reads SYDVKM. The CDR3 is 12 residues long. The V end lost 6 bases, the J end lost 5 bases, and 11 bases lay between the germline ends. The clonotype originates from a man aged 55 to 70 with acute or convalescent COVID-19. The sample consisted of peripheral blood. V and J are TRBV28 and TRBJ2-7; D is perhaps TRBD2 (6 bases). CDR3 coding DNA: TGTGCCAGCAGGGGGGGTCGTCACGAGCAGTACTTC. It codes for CASRGGRHEQYF. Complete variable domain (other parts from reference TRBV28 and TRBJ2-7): DVKVTQSSRYLVKRTGEKVFLECVQDMDHENMFWYRQDPGLGLRLIYFSYDVKMKEKGDIPEGYSVSREKKERFSLILESASTNQTSMYLCASRGGRHEQYFGPGTRLTVT.